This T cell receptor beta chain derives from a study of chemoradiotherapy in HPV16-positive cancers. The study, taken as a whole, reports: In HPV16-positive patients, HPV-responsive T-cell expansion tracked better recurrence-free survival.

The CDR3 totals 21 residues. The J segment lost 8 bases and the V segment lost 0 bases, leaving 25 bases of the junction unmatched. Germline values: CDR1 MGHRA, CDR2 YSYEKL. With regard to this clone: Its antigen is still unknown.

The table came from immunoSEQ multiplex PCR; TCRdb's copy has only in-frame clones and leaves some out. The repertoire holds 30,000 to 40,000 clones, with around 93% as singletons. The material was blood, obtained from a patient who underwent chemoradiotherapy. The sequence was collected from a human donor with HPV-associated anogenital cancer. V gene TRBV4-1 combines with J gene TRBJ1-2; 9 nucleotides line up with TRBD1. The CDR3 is CASSQEKGQMPQGAHNSGYTF. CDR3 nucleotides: TGCGCCAGCAGCCAAGAGAAGGGACAGATGCCACAGGGGGCCCATAACTCGGGCTACACCTTC.